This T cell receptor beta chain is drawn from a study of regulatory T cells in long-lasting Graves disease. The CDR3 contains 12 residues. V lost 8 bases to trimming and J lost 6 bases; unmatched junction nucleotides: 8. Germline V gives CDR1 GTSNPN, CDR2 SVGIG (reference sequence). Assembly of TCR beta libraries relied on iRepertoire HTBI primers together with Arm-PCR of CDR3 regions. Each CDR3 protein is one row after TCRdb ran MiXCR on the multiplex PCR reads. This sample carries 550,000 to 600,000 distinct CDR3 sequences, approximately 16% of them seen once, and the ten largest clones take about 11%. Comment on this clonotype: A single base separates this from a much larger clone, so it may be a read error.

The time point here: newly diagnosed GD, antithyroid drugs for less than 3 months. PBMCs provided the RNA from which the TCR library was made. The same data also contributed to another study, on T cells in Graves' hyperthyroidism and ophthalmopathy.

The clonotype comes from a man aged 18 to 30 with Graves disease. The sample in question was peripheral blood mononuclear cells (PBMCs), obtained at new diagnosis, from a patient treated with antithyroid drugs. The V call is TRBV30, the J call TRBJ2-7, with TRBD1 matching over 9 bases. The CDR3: CARDRVVGEQYF. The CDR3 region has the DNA TGTGCCAGGGACAGGGTAGTCGGCGAGCAGTACTTC.